This entry concerns a single TCR beta chain. This clonotype is deemed medium-sized (0.01 to 0.1%). This clone's antigen is unknown. Base qualities were left out, and no much larger clone turns up one base away. The entry originates in a study. The sequencer was an Illumina MiSeq. TCRdb took the public reads, trimmed them with fastp at Q25, ran MiXCR for clone calling and kept in-frame beta chains. Every CDR3 protein is listed once, alongside the most common genes and DNA of its rows. The sample records some 4,000 distinct CDR3 sequences, 8% to 9.5% of which are singletons. Approximately 8.6% of the sample goes to the ten largest clones. Unmatched junction bases come to 14, with V trimmed by 5 bases and J by 6 bases. The germline V gene supplies CDR1 SGHTA and CDR2 FQGNSA. The CDR3, from cysteine to phenylalanine, totals 17 residues. Left in the record is the CDR3 DNA by itself, 51 bases read in frame from the first base.

The chain is encoded by TRBV7-2 joined to TRBJ2-4; TRBD2 fits 9 bases in the junction. This TCR derives from a human donor with rheumatoid arthritis. The sample taken for sequencing was CD4+ T cells from synovial fluid. This receptor has the CDR3 CASSPRAASGRPNIQYF. The nucleotide sequence reads as follows: TGTGCCAGCAGCCCCCGCGCGGCGAGCGGGAGGCCAAACATTCAGTACTTC.